This TCR beta chain was retrieved from a study of siplizumab effects on memory and regulatory T cells. General observations from the study: Phenotypic classification as naive or memory proved unattainable for roughly 75-96% of proliferating CD4+ or CD8+ clones. Controls had 25% to 30% Treg-derived mappable alloreactive CD4+ clones on average, versus around 71% with siplizumab. Naive T cells seemed more diverse than memory cells; they also seemed major alloresponse contributors.

With respect to this clone: Its antigen remains unidentified.

The CDR3 totals 15 residues. With 4 bases removed from V and 0 bases from J, the gap between germline ends came to 10 bases. Germline values: CDR1 MRHNA, CDR2 SNTAGT. Assays were performed on some 9.2 x 10^4 TCR templates per sample. Sequencing was performed with immunoSEQ multiplex PCR; in TCRdb, only in-frame clones are kept and a portion is missing. Of about 100,000 clones detected, 85% to 95% appear once; the ten largest clones hold approximately 1.4%. Input material: non-Treg CD4+ T cells sorted from blood. The chain recombines TRBV6-4 with TRBJ2-1; D call uncertain. This receptor was identified in a human donor in good health. CDR3 loop: CASSVATSSYNEQFF. The CDR3 coding sequence is TGTGCCAGCAGTGTTGCGACCAGCTCCTACAATGAGCAGTTCTTC.